This T cell receptor (beta chain) was found in a study of T cell responses to AZD1222 COVID-19 vaccine. About the research overall: Pooled in the analysis were second doses at about 4 or about 12 weeks.

Assay used: immunoSEQ multiplex PCR; TCRdb lists only in-frame clones, some missing. Among around 140,000 clones listed, around 87% were seen once. This clone has more than one count but fewer than ten. The specimen was peripheral blood, collected on day 0 of AZD1222 vaccination. The clonotype originates from an adult in good health.

The CDR3 loop reads CASSNGGNGYTF. DNA of the CDR3: TGTGCCAGCAGTAACGGAGGGAATGGCTACACCTTC. This chain connects TRBV6-5 to TRBJ1-2; D gene unclear. V was trimmed by 5 bases and J by 6 bases, leaving 10 bases between them. This CDR3 has 12 residues. Germline V CDR1 and CDR2: MNHEY, SVGAGI.